This T cell receptor (beta chain) emerged from a study of control samples from healthy donors and cancer patients. This clone was detected only a few times. Data came from immunoSEQ multiplex PCR; TCRdb stores just in-frame clones and leaves some out. Among about 170,000 clones listed, around 88% were seen once. After removal of 5 bases from V and 6 bases from J, the junction contained 6 bases not matched to a gene. Germline V gene sequence: CDR1 LNHDA, CDR2 SQIVND (reference sequence). This CDR3 spans 14 amino acids. This sequence originates from a woman in her twenties or thirties in good health. The sample taken for sequencing was blood. V is TRBV19 and J is TRBJ2-1; 8 nucleotides line up with TRBD1. CDR3 sequence: CASSLRTGSNEQFF. As DNA, the CDR3 is TGTGCCAGTAGTCTCCGGACAGGGAGCAATGAGCAGTTCTTC.